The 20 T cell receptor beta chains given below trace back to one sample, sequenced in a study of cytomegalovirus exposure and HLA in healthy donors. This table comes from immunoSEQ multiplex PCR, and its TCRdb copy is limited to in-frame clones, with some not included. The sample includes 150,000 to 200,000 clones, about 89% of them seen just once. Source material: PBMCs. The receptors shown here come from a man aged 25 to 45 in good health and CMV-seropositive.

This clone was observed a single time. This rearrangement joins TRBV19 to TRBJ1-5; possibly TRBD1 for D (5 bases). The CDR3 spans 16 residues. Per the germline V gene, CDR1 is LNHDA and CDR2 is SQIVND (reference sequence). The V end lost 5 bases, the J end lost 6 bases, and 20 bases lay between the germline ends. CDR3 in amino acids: CASSRKCLGTRQPQHF. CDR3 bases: TGTGCCAGTAGTCGGAAGTGTTTGGGGACTCGTCAGCCCCAGCATTTT.

CDR3 amino acids: CASSFRGISYEQYF. The CDR3 DNA reads as TGTGCCAGCAGTTTCCGGGGAATCTCCTACGAGCAGTACTTC. The chain recombines TRBV27 with TRBJ2-7, with a possible D match to TRBD2 (5 bases). V lost 3 bases to trimming and J lost 0 bases, with 9 bases between them. The CDR3 covers 14 residues. The germline CDR1 and CDR2 sequences are MNHEY and SMNVEV (reference sequence).

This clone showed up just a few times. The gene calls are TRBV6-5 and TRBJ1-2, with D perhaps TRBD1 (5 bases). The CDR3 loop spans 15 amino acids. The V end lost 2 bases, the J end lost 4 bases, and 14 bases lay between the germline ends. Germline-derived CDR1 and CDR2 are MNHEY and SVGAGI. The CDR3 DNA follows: TGTGCCAGCAGTTACGCGGGGGTTGGGAGCTATGGCTACACCTTC. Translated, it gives CASSYAGVGSYGYTF.

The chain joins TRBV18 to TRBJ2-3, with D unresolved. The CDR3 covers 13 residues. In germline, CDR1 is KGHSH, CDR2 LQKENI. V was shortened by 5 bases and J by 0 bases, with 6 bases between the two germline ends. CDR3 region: CASSALSTDTQYF. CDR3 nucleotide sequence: TGTGCCAGCTCAGCCCTTAGCACAGATACGCAGTATTTT.

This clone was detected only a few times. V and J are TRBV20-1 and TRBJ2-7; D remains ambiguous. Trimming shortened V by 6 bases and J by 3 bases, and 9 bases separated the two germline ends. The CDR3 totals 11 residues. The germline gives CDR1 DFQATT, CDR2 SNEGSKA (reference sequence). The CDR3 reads CSAYSIYEQYF. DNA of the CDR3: TGCAGTGCCTACTCTATCTACGAGCAGTACTTC.

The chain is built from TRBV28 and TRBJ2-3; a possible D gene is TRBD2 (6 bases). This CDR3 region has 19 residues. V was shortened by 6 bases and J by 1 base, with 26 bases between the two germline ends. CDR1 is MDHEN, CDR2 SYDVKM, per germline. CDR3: CASSPLRKRSGTGTDTQYF. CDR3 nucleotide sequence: TGTGCCAGCAGCCCCCTTCGTAAGCGGTCAGGGACTGGCACAGATACGCAGTATTTT.

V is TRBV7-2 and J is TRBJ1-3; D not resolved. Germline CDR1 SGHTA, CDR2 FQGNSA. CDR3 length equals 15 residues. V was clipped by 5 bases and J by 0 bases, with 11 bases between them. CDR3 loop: CASSPQELSGNTIYF. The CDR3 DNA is TGTGCCAGCAGCCCTCAGGAACTCTCTGGAAACACCATATATTTT.

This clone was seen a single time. CDR3 DNA: TGTGCCAGCAGCCAGGGGGGAACTAATGAAAAACTGTTTTTT. As protein: CASSQGGTNEKLFF. The genes are TRBV28 and TRBJ1-4; 7 bases fit TRBD1. Germline V lookup: CDR1 MDHEN, CDR2 SYDVKM. After removal of 6 bases from V and 1 base from J, the junction contained 2 bases not matched to a gene. This CDR3 contains 14 residues. Drawing the rest from reference TRBV28 and TRBJ1-4, the complete variable domain is DVKVTQSSRYLVKRTGEKVFLECVQDMDHENMFWYRQDPGLGLRLIYFSYDVKMKEKGDIPEGYSVSREKKERFSLILESASTNQTSMYLCASSQGGTNEKLFFGSGTQLSVL.

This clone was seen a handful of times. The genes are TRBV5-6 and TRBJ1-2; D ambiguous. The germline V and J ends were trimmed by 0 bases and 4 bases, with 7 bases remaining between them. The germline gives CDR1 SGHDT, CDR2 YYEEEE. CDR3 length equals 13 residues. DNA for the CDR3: TGTGCCAGCAGCTTGGGGCAGTTCTATGGCTACACCTTC. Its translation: CASSLGQFYGYTF.

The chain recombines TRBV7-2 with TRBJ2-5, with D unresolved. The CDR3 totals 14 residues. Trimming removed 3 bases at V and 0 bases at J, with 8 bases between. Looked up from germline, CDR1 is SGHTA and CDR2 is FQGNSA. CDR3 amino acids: CASSFSSYQETQYF. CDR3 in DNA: TGTGCCAGCAGCTTTAGTAGTTACCAAGAGACCCAGTACTTC.

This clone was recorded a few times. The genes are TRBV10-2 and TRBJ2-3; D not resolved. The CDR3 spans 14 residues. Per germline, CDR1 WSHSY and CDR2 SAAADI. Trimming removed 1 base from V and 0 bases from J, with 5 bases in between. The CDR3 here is CASSELASTDTQYF. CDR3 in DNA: TGCGCCAGCAGTGAGTTAGCTAGCACAGATACGCAGTATTTT.

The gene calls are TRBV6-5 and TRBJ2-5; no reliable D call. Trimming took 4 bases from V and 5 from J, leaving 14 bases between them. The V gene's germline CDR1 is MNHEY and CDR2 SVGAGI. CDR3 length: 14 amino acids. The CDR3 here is CASSSRRKRETQYF. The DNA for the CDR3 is TGTGCCAGCAGTTCCAGGCGAAAACGGGAGACCCAGTACTTC.

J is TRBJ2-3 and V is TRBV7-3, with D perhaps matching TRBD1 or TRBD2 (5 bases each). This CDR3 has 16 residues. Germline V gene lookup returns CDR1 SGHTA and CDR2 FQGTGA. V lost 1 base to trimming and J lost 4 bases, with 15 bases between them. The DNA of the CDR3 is TGTGCCAGCAGCTTAAATGCTGCAGGGACCTCAGATACGCAGTATTTT. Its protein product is CASSLNAAGTSDTQYF.

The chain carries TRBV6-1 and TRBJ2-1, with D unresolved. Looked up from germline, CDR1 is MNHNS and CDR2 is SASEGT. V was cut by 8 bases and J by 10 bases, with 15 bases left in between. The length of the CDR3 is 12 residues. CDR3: CASFEGTIEQFF. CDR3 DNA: TGTGCCAGCTTTGAAGGTACTATCGAGCAGTTCTTC.

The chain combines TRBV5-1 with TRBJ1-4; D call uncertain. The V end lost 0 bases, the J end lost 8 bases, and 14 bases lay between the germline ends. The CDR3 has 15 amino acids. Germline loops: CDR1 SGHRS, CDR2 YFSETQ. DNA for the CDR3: TGCGCCAGCAGCTTGGCGCCTGGTGCGGAGGAAAAACTGTTTTTT. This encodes CASSLAPGAEEKLFF.

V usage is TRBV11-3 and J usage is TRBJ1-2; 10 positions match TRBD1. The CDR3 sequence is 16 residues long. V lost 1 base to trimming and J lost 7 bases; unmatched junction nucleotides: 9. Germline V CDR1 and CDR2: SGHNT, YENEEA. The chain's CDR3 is CASSLGPPGQGSGYTF. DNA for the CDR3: TGTGCCAGCAGCTTAGGCCCCCCGGGACAGGGGAGTGGCTACACCTTC.

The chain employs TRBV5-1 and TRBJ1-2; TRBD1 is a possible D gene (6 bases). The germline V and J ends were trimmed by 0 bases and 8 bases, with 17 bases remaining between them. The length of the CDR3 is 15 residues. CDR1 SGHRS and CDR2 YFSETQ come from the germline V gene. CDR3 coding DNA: TGCGCCAGCAGCTTGGTACAGGGCGACCTGGGAGGCTACACCTTC. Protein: CASSLVQGDLGGYTF.

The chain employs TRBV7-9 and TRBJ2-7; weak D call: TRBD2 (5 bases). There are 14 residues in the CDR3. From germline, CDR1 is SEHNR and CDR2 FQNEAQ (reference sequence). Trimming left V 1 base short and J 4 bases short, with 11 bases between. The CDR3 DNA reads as TGTGCCAGCAGCTTAGGGGCCGAGGGTTACGAGCAGTACTTC. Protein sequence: CASSLGAEGYEQYF.

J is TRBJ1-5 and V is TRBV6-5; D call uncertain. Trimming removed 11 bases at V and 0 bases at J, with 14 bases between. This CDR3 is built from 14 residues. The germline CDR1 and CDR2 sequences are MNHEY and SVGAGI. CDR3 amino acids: CASGIDYSNQPQHF. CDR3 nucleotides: TGTGCCTCTGGAATCGACTATAGCAATCAGCCCCAGCATTTT.

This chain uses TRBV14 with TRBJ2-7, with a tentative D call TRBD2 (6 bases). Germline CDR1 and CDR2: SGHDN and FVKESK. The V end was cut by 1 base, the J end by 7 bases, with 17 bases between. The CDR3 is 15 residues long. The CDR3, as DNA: TGTGCCAGCAGCCAAGTGGGGGGAGCCCTAGGGGAGCAGTACTTC. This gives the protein CASSQVGGALGEQYF.